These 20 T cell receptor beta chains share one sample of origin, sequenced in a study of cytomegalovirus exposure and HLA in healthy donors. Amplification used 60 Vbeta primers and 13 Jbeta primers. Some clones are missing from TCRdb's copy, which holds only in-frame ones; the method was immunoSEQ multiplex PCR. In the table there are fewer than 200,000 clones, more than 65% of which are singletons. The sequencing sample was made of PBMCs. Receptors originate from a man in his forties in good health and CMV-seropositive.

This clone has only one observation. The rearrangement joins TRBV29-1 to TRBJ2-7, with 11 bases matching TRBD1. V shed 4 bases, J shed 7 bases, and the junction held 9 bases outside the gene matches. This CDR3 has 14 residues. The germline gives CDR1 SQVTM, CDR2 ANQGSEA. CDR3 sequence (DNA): TGCAGCGTTGCTTTCGGACAGGGGGCTGGAGAGCAGTACTTC. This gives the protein CSVAFGQGAGEQYF.

The CDR3 DNA follows: TGTGCCAGCAGACCAACAGGGGGCGGAAACATTCAGTACTTC. Protein: CASRPTGGGNIQYF. The chain joins TRBV6-6 to TRBJ2-4, with 9 nucleotides matching TRBD1. The CDR3 length is 14 residues. Germline CDR1 is MNHNY and CDR2 is SVGAGI (reference sequence). The V and J ends lost 6 bases and 6 bases, in that order; junction bases with no gene match: 6.

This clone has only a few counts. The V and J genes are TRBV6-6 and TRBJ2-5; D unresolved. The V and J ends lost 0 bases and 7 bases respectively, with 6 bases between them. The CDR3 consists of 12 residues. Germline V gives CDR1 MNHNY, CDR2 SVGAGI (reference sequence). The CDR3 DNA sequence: TGTGCCAGCAGTTACTCGACGGGGACCCAGTACTTC. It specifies CASSYSTGTQYF.

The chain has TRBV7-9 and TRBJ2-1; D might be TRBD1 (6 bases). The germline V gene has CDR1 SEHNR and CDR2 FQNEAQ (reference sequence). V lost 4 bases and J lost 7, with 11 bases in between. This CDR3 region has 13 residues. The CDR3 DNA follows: TGTGCCAGCAGCTGGGGACAAGCAAATGAGCAGTTCTTC. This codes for CASSWGQANEQFF. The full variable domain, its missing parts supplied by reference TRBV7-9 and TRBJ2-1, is DTGVSQNPRHKITKRGQNVTFRCDPISEHNRLYWYRQTLGQGPEFLTYFQNEAQLEKSRLLSDRFSAERPKGSFSTLEIQRTEQGDSAMYLCASSWGQANEQFFGPGTRLTVL.

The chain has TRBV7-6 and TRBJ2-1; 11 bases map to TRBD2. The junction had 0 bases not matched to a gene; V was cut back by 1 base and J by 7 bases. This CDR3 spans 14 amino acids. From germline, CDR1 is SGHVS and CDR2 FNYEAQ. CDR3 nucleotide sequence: TGTGCCAGCAGCTTAGGACTAGCGGGAAATGAGCAGTTCTTC. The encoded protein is CASSLGLAGNEQFF.

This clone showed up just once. CDR3 region: CASSQEQGGFSYEQYF. CDR3 in DNA: TGTGCCAGCAGCCAAGAGCAGGGGGGCTTCTCCTACGAGCAGTACTTC. The V gene is TRBV4-2, the J gene TRBJ2-7; D might be TRBD1 (7 bases). Germline CDR1 reads LGHNA; CDR2 reads YNFKEQ. The CDR3 runs to 16 residues. V lost 0 bases and J lost 0, with 12 bases in between.

For the CDR3, the DNA is TGTGCCAGCAGCTCGCCGGGACAGGGGGCTGGATCACCCCTCCACTTT. Translating it yields CASSSPGQGAGSPLHF. The chain links TRBV5-6 to TRBJ1-6; the match to TRBD1 covers 12 bases. The CDR3 sequence is 16 residues long. Germline values: CDR1 SGHDT, CDR2 YYEEEE. V lost 3 bases to trimming and J lost 10 bases; unmatched junction nucleotides: 8.

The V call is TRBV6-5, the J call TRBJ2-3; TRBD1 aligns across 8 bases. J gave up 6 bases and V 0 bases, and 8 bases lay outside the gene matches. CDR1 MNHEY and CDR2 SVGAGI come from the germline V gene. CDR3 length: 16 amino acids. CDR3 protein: CASSYSKDRAWDTQYF. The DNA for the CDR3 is TGTGCCAGCAGTTACTCCAAGGACAGGGCCTGGGATACGCAGTATTTT.

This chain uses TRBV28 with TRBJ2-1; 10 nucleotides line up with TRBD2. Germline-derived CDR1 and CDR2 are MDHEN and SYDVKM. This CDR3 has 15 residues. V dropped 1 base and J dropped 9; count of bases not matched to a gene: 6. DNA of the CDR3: TGTGCCAGCAGTTTATCCAGCGGGAGGGGTAGTGAGCAGTTCTTC. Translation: CASSLSSGRGSEQFF.

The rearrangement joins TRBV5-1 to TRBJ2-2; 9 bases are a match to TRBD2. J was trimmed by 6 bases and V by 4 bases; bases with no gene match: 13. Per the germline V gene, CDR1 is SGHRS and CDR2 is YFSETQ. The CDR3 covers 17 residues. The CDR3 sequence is CASSPGLAPFGAGELFF. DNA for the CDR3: TGCGCCAGCAGCCCGGGACTAGCCCCCTTTGGTGCCGGGGAGCTGTTTTTT. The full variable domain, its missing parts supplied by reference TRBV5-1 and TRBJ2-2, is KAGVTQTPRYLIKTRGQQVTLSCSPISGHRSVSWYQQTPGQGLQFLFEYFSETQRNKGNFPGRFSGRQFSNSRSEMNVSTLELGDSALYLCASSPGLAPFGAGELFFGEGSRLTVL.

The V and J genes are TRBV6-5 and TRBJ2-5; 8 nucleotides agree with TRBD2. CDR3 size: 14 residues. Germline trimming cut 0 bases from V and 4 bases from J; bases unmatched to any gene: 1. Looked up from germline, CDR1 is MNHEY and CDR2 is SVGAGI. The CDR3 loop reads CASSYSRGGETQYF. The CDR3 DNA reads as TGTGCCAGCAGTTACTCTCGGGGGGGAGAGACCCAGTACTTC.

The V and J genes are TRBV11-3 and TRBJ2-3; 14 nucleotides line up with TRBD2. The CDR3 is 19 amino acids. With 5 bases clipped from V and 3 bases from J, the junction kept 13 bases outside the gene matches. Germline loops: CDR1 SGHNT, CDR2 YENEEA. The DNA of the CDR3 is TGTGCCAGCAGCCCAGGACTAGCGGGAGGCTCCCCCCCTACAGATACGCAGTATTTT. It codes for CASSPGLAGGSPPTDTQYF.

The CDR3 loop is CASSLLPGSQETQYF. CDR3 DNA sequence: TGTGCCAGCAGCTTACTTCCGGGGAGTCAAGAGACCCAGTACTTC. V gene TRBV7-2 combines with J gene TRBJ2-5; weak D call: TRBD2 (5 bases). CDR3 length equals 15 residues. V lost 2 bases, J lost 2 bases, and 12 bases lay in between. Germline-derived CDR1 and CDR2 are SGHTA and FQGNSA.

The CDR3 coding sequence is TGTGCCAGCAAGGCGGACACAGATACGCAGTATTTT. It is translated as CASKADTDTQYF. The gene calls are TRBV2 and TRBJ2-3; D not resolved. The CDR3 loop spans 12 amino acids. The germline CDR1 and CDR2 sequences are SNHLY and FYNNEI. Trimming pared 7 bases from V and 2 bases from J, leaving 7 bases between.

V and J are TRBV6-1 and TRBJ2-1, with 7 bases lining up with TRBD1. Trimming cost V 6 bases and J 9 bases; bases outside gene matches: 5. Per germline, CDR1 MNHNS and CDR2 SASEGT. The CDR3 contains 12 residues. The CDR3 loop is CASRTGLREQFF. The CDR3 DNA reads TGTGCCAGCAGGACAGGGCTTCGTGAGCAGTTCTTC.

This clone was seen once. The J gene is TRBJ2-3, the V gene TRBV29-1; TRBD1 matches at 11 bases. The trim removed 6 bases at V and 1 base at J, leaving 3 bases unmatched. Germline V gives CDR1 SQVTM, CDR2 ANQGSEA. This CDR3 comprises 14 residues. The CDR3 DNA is TGCAGCGTGGGGACAGGGGGAGGCACAGATACGCAGTATTTT. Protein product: CSVGTGGGTDTQYF.

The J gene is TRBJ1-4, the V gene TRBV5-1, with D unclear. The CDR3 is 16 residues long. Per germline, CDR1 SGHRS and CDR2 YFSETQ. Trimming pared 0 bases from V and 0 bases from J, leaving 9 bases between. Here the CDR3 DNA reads TGCGCCAGCAGCTTGGGCTCATACACAACTAATGAAAAACTGTTTTTT. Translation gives CASSLGSYTTNEKLFF.

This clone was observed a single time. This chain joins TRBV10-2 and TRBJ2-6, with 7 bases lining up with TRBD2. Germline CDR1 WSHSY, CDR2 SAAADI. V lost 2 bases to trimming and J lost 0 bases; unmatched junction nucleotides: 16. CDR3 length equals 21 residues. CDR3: CASSELVLRTRPGSGANVLTF. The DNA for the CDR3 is TGCGCCAGCAGTGAGCTCGTACTCCGGACTAGGCCTGGCTCTGGGGCCAACGTCCTGACTTTC.

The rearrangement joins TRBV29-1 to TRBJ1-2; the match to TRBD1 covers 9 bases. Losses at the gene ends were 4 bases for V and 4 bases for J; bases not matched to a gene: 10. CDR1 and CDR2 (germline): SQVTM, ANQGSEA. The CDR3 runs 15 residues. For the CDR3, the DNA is TGCAGCGTTGTGCCCTGGACAGGGGAGGGCTATGGCTACACCTTC. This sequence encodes CSVVPWTGEGYGYTF.

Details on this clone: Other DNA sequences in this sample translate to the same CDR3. Here the CDR3 DNA reads TGTGCCAGCAGCCAAGGGAGGAACAAAGCCTACGAGCAGTACTTC. Translation gives CASSQGRNKAYEQYF. The chain carries TRBV4-2 and TRBJ2-7; D is perhaps TRBD2 (5 bases). The CDR3 has 15 residues. The V gene lost 1 base and the J gene lost 2 bases, with 12 bases spanning the gap. Germline V gene data show CDR1 as LGHNA and CDR2 as YNFKEQ.